This T cell receptor (beta chain) was found in a study of OX40 agonist ivuxolimab in advanced cancers. The assay was immunoSEQ multiplex PCR, and TCRdb's table has in-frame clones only and misses some. The sample has 45,000 to 60,000 clones, about nine tenths seen once; the top ten hold roughly 8.4%. This clone was recorded a few times. Antigen specificity is unknown. The study's findings and limits: Antigen specificity remained undetermined for the expanded peripheral T cells.

Patients had blood sampled at baseline and again on cycle 4 day 1 and cycle 7 day 1. The germline CDR1 and CDR2 sequences are GTSNPN and SVGIG (reference sequence). The CDR3 covers 13 residues. The V and J ends lost 1 base and 7 bases, in that order; junction bases with no gene match: 3. This specimen consisted of CD4+ or CD8+ T cells sorted from blood, obtained in a trial of the OX40 agonist ivuxolimab. This TCR was sampled from an adult with an advanced solid tumor such as melanoma, head and neck, liver or kidney cancer. J is TRBJ1-1 and V is TRBV30, with 10 bases aligning to TRBD1. Here the CDR3 reads CAWSGDRGHEAFF. The DNA for the CDR3 is TGTGCCTGGAGTGGGGACAGGGGCCATGAAGCTTTCTTT. The full variable domain, in which reference TRBV30 and TRBJ1-1 provide the parts outside the CDR3, is SQTIHQWPATLVQPVGSPLSLECTVEGTSNPNLYWYRQAAGRGLQLLFYSVGIGQISSEVPQNLSASRPQDRQFILSSKKLLLSDSGFYLCAWSGDRGHEAFFGQGTRLTVV.